These 10 T cell receptor beta chains originate from one sample sequenced in a study of shared clonotypes between healthy human individuals (dated by TCRdb to about 2020). Library preparation was by the immunoSEQ multiplex PCR assay. TCRdb provides this immuneACCESS table in a form limited to in-frame rearrangements. Some clones are lacking; in checked studies, under half of them reflect an unresolved V gene, and why the rest are absent is not known. The sample includes some 2.4 million clones, with 80% to 95% observed a single time. The ten largest clones take up roughly 0.39% of the sample. Sequencing was carried out using naive CD4+ T cells from PBMCs. The cell subset or site label on this specimen signifies: CD45RA+ positively selected. The receptors were gathered from a man aged 18 to 30 in good health. Some clones in this sample may be carry-over from other donors' samples.

The CDR3 bases are TGTGCCAGCAGCTTTGCGAGAGACTACGAGCAGTACTTC. It is translated as CASSFARDYEQYF. The chain uses TRBV7-2 and TRBJ2-7; D remains ambiguous. The CDR3 loop spans 13 amino acids. Germline V gene lookup returns CDR1 SGHTA and CDR2 FQGNSA. The V end lost 3 bases, the J end lost 3 bases, and 9 bases lay between the germline ends.

This clone has just one count. The chain links TRBV5-1 to TRBJ2-2; possibly TRBD1 for D (6 bases). Deletions cut 0 bases from V and 13 bases from J, with 16 bases between. Germline values: CDR1 SGHRS, CDR2 YFSETQ. The CDR3 has 14 amino acids. DNA for the CDR3: TGCGCCAGCAGCTTGGAGGGGGTATTCAGTGGGCTGTTTTTT. Translation gives CASSLEGVFSGLFF.

As for this clone: This may arise from a read error, as a much more abundant clone is one base away. Distinct nucleotide sequences in the sample also encode this CDR3. The CDR3 protein is CASSSQGSSYNEQFF. In nucleotides, the CDR3 is TGTGCCAGCAGCTCCCAGGGGAGCTCCTACAATGAGCAGTTCTTC. The gene calls are TRBV9 and TRBJ2-1; possible D gene TRBD1, 6 bases. CDR1 SGDLS and CDR2 YYNGEE come from the germline V gene. This CDR3 region has 15 residues. Between the trimmed V and J ends, which lost 4 bases and 0 bases, there was a span of 11 bases.

The chain uses TRBV7-2 and TRBJ2-7, with D tentatively TRBD2 (5 bases). The CDR3 has 12 amino acids. Germline assignment: CDR1 SGHTA and CDR2 FQGNSA. Trimming removed 1 base at V and 12 bases at J, with 13 bases between. For the CDR3, the DNA is TGTGCCAGCAGCTTAGTGGTAGGAGGTTGGTACTTC. Protein: CASSLVVGGWYF.

Note on this clone: This sample includes further DNA sequences coding for the same CDR3. The rearrangement joins TRBV7-9 to TRBJ2-3; D remains ambiguous. Per germline, CDR1 SEHNR and CDR2 FQNEAQ (reference sequence). V was shortened by 2 bases and J by 6 bases, with 6 bases between the two germline ends. The CDR3 spans 12 residues. CDR3 in DNA: TGTGCCAGCAGCTTAATGTCTGATACGCAGTATTTT. Its translation is CASSLMSDTQYF.

Of note for this clone: The identical CDR3 is also encoded by other nucleotide sequences in the sample. The chain carries TRBV7-2 and TRBJ2-5; TRBD1 or TRBD2 may be the D gene (5 bases each). V was pared by 2 bases and J by 5 bases, with 9 bases between. The CDR3 is made up of 13 amino acids. CDR1 is SGHTA, CDR2 FQGNSA, per germline. The CDR3 protein is CASSLRGGETQYF. The DNA for the CDR3 is TGTGCCAGCAGCTTAAGGGGCGGGGAGACCCAGTACTTC. Complete variable domain (other parts from reference TRBV7-2 and TRBJ2-5): GAGVSQSPSNKVTEKGKDVELRCDPISGHTALYWYRQSLGQGLEFLIYFQGNSAPDKSGLPSDRFSAERTGGSVSTLTIQRTQQEDSAVYLCASSLRGGETQYFGPGTRLLVL.

The J gene is TRBJ1-1, the V gene TRBV2; D uncertain. CDR3 size: 13 residues. V shed 0 bases and J shed 0 bases, with 2 bases lying between them. The germline gives CDR1 SNHLY, CDR2 FYNNEI. This CDR3 is CASSEAMNTEAFF. The CDR3 coding sequence is TGTGCCAGCAGTGAAGCAATGAACACTGAAGCTTTCTTT. The variable domain in full, with the rest retrieved from reference TRBV2 and TRBJ1-1, is EPEVTQTPSHQVTQMGQEVILRCVPISNHLYFYWYRQILGQKVEFLVSFYNNEISEKSEIFDDQFSVERPDGSNFTLKIRSTKLEDSAMYFCASSEAMNTEAFFGQGTRLTVV.

The rearrangement joins TRBV11-2 to TRBJ2-7; a weak D match, TRBD1 (5 bases). This CDR3 region has 17 residues. Trimming took 2 bases from V and 1 from J, leaving 18 bases between them. Germline V lookup: CDR1 SGHAT, CDR2 FQNNGV. Written as DNA, the CDR3 is TGTGCCAGCAGCTTAAGGAACCACCGTCAGGGTTCCTACGAGCAGTACTTC. As protein: CASSLRNHRQGSYEQYF.

This chain uses TRBV6-1 with TRBJ2-7; TRBD2 might be the D (5 bases). This CDR3 comprises 12 residues. The ends were cut back, 2 bases at V and 5 bases at J, with 7 bases in the middle. Germline V gene sequence: CDR1 MNHNS, CDR2 SASEGT. The CDR3, as DNA: TGTGCCAGCAGTGAAAACGGGGACGAGCAGTACTTC. This codes for CASSENGDEQYF.

This chain connects TRBV30 to TRBJ1-3; 10 nucleotides line up with TRBD1. The CDR3 contains 15 residues. With V trimmed by 0 bases and J by 2 bases, 1 base remained unmatched. Germline values: CDR1 GTSNPN, CDR2 SVGIG (reference sequence). Written as DNA, the CDR3 is TGTGCCTGGAGTGTAGGGACAGGGGCTGGAAACACCATATATTTT. Encoded protein: CAWSVGTGAGNTIYF.